This TCR beta chain was captured by sequencing in a study of human T cells and chemical hapten exposure. On the study more broadly: Minor pooled library volume differences mainly drove per-sample TCR yield variation. Study-wide points: Unchanged with DPC sensitization were TCRs above 1 in 1000 frequency. As patch test score rose, PT1 expanded TCR counts tended to rise as well.

The CDR3 loop spans 16 amino acids. V lost 4 bases, J lost 1 base, and 8 bases stayed unmatched. Per the germline V gene, CDR1 is SGHDT and CDR2 is YYEEEE. In regard to this clonotype: Its specificity is unknown.

Time point in this sample: pre-sensitization, week 0. The treatment was: therapeutic diphenylcyclopropenone sensitization with weekly scalp DPC. Drawing of blood took place ahead of applying each patch test. TCRdb ran MiXCR on the RACE reads and lists one entry per CDR3 protein. The table lists roughly 380,000 distinct CDR3 sequences, 5% to 6.5% of them singletons. The sequence came from a woman in her fifties or sixties with alopecia areata. Some clones in this sample may be carry-over from other donors' samples. The chain employs TRBV5-6 and TRBJ1-2; TRBD1 matches at 9 bases. Material: whole blood, obtained in connection with sensitization to the hapten diphenylcyclopropenone (DPC). Here the CDR3 DNA reads TGTGCCAGCAGCCCGCCTGGGACAGGGAATAACTATGGCTACACCTTC. This gives the protein CASSPPGTGNNYGYTF.